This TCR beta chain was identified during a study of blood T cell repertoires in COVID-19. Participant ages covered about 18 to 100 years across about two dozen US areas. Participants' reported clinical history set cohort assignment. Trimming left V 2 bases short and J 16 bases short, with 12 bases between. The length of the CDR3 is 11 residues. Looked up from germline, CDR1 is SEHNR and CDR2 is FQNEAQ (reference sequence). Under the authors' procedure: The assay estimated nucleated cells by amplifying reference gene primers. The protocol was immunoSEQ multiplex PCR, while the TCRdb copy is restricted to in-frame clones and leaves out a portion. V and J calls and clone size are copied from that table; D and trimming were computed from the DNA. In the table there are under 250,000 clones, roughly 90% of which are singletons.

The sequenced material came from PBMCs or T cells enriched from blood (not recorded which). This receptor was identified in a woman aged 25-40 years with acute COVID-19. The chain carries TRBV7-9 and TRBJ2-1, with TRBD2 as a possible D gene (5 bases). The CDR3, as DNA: TGTGCCAGCAGCTTAACGGGGTCACGCTTCTTC. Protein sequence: CASSLTGSRFF. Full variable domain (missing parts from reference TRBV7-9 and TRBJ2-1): DTGVSQNPRHKITKRGQNVTFRCDPISEHNRLYWYRQTLGQGPEFLTYFQNEAQLEKSRLLSDRFSAERPKGSFSTLEIQRTEQGDSAMYLCASSLTGSRFFGPGTRLTVL.